A selection of T cell receptor beta chains follows, all from one sample in a study of identical twins. TCRdb passed the 5' RACE reads through MiXCR, listing each CDR3 protein once. The sample yields 400,000 to 550,000 distinct CDR3 sequences, 14% seen once. The same data also contributed to another study, on yellow fever vaccine responses in identical twins.

Sequenced: CD4+ T cells sorted from blood. These receptors were collected from a woman aged 18-29 years in good health. Each CDR3 is given with its conserved first and last residue. D genes are given only for firm matches. Where a row states a size, it is once, few, many or the class of an expanded clone; other rows omit it.

CDR3: CAWSVQGGDRGYF
DNA: TGTGCCTGGAGTGTACAGGGAGGGGACAGGGGTTACTTC
J: TRBJ2-7
size: few
V: TRBV30
D: TRBD1

CDR3: CASSEMKWDTLAKGDGYTF
DNA: TGTGCCAGCAGCGAAATGAAATGGGACACCCTCGCTAAAGGAGATGGCTACACCTTC
J: TRBJ1-2
size: few
V: TRBV11-1
D: -

CDR3: CSARERRAGLAGHEQFF
DNA: TGCAGTGCTAGAGAAAGGAGGGCCGGACTAGCGGGGCATGAGCAGTTCTTC
J: TRBJ2-1
size: -
V: TRBV20-1
D: TRBD2

CDR3: CASSLRAGISKGGELFF
DNA: TGTGCCAGCAGCTTAAGGGCCGGAATAAGCAAAGGCGGGGAGCTGTTTTTT
J: TRBJ2-2
size: -
V: TRBV7-2
D: -

CDR3: CASARPSSYNEQFF
DNA: TGTGCCAGCGCCCGCCCGAGCTCCTACAATGAGCAGTTCTTC
J: TRBJ2-1
size: few
V: TRBV25-1
D: -

CDR3: CASSRPGETQYF
DNA: TGTGCCAGCAGCCGCCCCGGAGAGACCCAGTACTTC
J: TRBJ2-5
size: -
V: TRBV5-6
D: -

CDR3: CASSVYSSTDTQYF
DNA: TGTGCCAGCAGCGTCTACTCTAGCACAGATACGCAGTATTTT
J: TRBJ2-3
size: many
V: TRBV9
D: -

CDR3: CASSLIDRENEQFF
DNA: TGTGCCAGCAGTTTAATCGACAGGGAAAATGAGCAGTTCTTC
J: TRBJ2-1
size: once
V: TRBV12-3/TRBV12-4
D: TRBD1

CDR3: CASSTDRDGEKLFF
DNA: TGTGCCAGCAGTACGGACAGGGATGGTGAAAAACTGTTTTTT
J: TRBJ1-4
size: many
V: TRBV12-3/TRBV12-4
D: TRBD1

CDR3: CASRYSGTDTQYF
DNA: TGTGCCAGCAGGTATAGCGGAACAGATACGCAGTATTTT
J: TRBJ2-3
size: few
V: TRBV2
D: -

CDR3: CASSFFSQEETQYF
DNA: TGTGCCAGCAGCTTTTTCAGCCAAGAAGAGACCCAGTACTTC
J: TRBJ2-5
size: -
V: TRBV7-2
D: -

CDR3: CASSFGLKAGGGQETQYF
DNA: TGTGCCAGCAGTTTTGGTTTGAAGGCGGGAGGGGGCCAAGAGACCCAGTACTTC
J: TRBJ2-5
size: many
V: TRBV2
D: TRBD2

CDR3: CASSGTGKNEQFF
DNA: TGTGCCAGCAGCGGGACGGGGAAGAATGAGCAGTTCTTC
J: TRBJ2-1
size: many
V: TRBV7-9
D: -

CDR3: CATSPGGFFLSTDTQYF
DNA: TGTGCCACCTCCCCGGGGGGGTTTTTTCTTTCCACAGATACGCAGTATTTT
J: TRBJ2-3
size: -
V: TRBV14
D: TRBD2

CDR3: CASSESGTTSGQFF
DNA: TGTGCCAGCAGTGAGTCCGGGACTACGTCGGGGCAGTTCTTC
J: TRBJ2-1
size: -
V: TRBV2
D: TRBD2

CDR3: CASTGQHNQPQHF
DNA: TGTGCCAGCACGGGACAGCACAATCAGCCCCAGCATTTT
J: TRBJ1-5
size: -
V: TRBV12-3/TRBV12-4
D: TRBD1

CDR3: CASSDRTAQAFF
DNA: TGTGCCAGCAGCGACCGGACAGCCCAAGCTTTCTTT
J: TRBJ1-1
size: few
V: TRBV9
D: -

CDR3: CASSFGTNTGELFF
DNA: TGTGCCAGCAGTTTCGGGACTAACACCGGGGAGCTGTTTTTT
J: TRBJ2-2
size: many
V: TRBV12-3/TRBV12-4
D: -

CDR3: CASSPDRGPSYNEQFF
DNA: TGTGCCAGCAGCCCAGACAGGGGGCCCTCCTACAATGAGCAGTTCTTC
J: TRBJ2-1
size: -
V: TRBV11-3
D: TRBD1

CDR3: CSARDTRTDTQYF
DNA: TGCAGTGCTCGGGACACCCGCACAGATACGCAGTATTTT
J: TRBJ2-3
size: many
V: TRBV20-1
D: -

CDR3: CAWSVTSYEQYF
DNA: TGTGCCTGGAGTGTAACTAGTTACGAGCAGTACTTC
J: TRBJ2-7
size: few
V: TRBV30
D: -

CDR3: CASSQGVRAGKQETQYF
DNA: TGTGCCAGCAGCCAAGGGGTACGAGCGGGGAAACAAGAGACCCAGTACTTC
J: TRBJ2-5
size: -
V: TRBV14
D: TRBD2

CDR3: CSANRGNTEAFF
DNA: TGCAGTGCGAACAGGGGTAATACTGAAGCTTTCTTT
J: TRBJ1-1
size: -
V: TRBV20-1
D: TRBD1

CDR3: CAISPQLPRQGVLETQYF
DNA: TGTGCCATCAGTCCCCAATTACCGCGACAGGGTGTCTTAGAGACCCAGTACTTC
J: TRBJ2-5
size: many
V: TRBV10-3
D: TRBD1

CDR3: CASSYRDPGQGVGEQYF
DNA: TGCGCCAGCAGTTACCGAGACCCGGGACAGGGAGTTGGCGAGCAGTACTTC
J: TRBJ2-7
size: -
V: TRBV4-1
D: TRBD1

CDR3: CASRKRGRDSTFGANVLTF
DNA: TGTGCCAGCAGGAAAAGGGGTAGGGATTCTACGTTTGGGGCCAACGTCCTGACTTTC
J: TRBJ2-6
size: few
V: TRBV6-1
D: -

CDR3: CASNVAGYEQYF
DNA: TGTGCCAGCAACGTCGCGGGCTACGAGCAGTACTTC
J: TRBJ2-7
size: -
V: TRBV2
D: -

CDR3: CASSVRRSGQGRYEQFF
DNA: TGTGCCAGCAGCGTTCGCCGATCGGGACAGGGTAGGTATGAGCAGTTCTTC
J: TRBJ2-1
size: -
V: TRBV7-2
D: TRBD1

CDR3: CSARELIYNSPLHF
DNA: TGCAGTGCTAGAGAACTTATCTATAATTCACCCCTCCACTTT
J: TRBJ1-6
size: -
V: TRBV20-1
D: -

CDR3: CASSTPANTGELFF
DNA: TGTGCCAGTAGTACTCCAGCGAACACCGGGGAGCTGTTTTTT
J: TRBJ2-2
size: -
V: TRBV19
D: -

CDR3: CASSTTAGTTVEQYF
DNA: TGTGCCAGCAGTACGACGGCAGGAACAACGGTGGAGCAGTACTTC
J: TRBJ2-7
size: few
V: TRBV28
D: -

CDR3: CASSFFGEETQYF
DNA: TGCGCCAGCAGCTTTTTTGGGGAGGAGACCCAGTACTTC
J: TRBJ2-5
size: -
V: TRBV5-1
D: -

CDR3: CASSPRVENTEAFF
DNA: TGCGCCAGCAGCCCGCGGGTCGAGAACACTGAAGCTTTCTTT
J: TRBJ1-1
size: -
V: TRBV5-1
D: -

CDR3: CASSDVGPQHF
DNA: TGTGCCAGCTCAGACGTTGGGCCCCAGCATTTT
J: TRBJ1-5
size: few
V: TRBV18
D: -

CDR3: CASSLLAGRSYEQYF
DNA: TGTGCCAGCAGCTTACTAGCGGGACGCTCCTACGAGCAGTACTTC
J: TRBJ2-7
size: few
V: TRBV3-1
D: TRBD2

CDR3: CASSLALSVVAEQFF
DNA: TGCGCCAGCAGCTTGGCACTATCGGTCGTCGCTGAGCAGTTCTTC
J: TRBJ2-1
size: few
V: TRBV5-1
D: -

CDR3: CASSYRESGTQYF
DNA: TGTGCCAGCAGCTACAGGGAGTCGGGGACCCAGTACTTC
J: TRBJ2-5
size: few
V: TRBV3-1
D: -